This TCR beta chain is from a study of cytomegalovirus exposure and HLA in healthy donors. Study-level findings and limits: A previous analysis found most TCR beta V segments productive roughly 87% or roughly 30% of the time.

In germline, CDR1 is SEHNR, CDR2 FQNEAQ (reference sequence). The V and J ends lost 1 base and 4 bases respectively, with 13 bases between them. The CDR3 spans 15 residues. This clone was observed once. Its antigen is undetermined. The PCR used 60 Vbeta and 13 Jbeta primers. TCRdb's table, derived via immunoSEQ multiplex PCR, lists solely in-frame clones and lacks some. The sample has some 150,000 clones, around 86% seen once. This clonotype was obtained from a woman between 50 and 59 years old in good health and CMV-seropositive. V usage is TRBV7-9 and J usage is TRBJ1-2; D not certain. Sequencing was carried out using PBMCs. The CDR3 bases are TGTGCCAGCAGCTTAGGATCGGGTGAACCCTATGGCTACACCTTC. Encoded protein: CASSLGSGEPYGYTF.